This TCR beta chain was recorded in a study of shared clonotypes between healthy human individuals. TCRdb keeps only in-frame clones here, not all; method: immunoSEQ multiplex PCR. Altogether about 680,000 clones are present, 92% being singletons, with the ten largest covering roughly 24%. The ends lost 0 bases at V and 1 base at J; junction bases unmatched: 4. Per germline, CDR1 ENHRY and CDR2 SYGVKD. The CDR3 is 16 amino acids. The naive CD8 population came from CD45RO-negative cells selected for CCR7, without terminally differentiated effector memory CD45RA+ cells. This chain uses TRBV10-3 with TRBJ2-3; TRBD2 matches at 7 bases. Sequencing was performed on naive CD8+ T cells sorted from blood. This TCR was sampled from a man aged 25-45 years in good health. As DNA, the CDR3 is TGTGCCATCAGTGAGTCCCCTAGCGGCCGCACAGATACGCAGTATTTT. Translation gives CAISESPSGRTDTQYF.